One sample yielded the 9 T cell receptor beta chains listed below, sequenced in a study of cytomegalovirus exposure and HLA in healthy donors. PCR primers comprised 60 Vbeta and 13 Jbeta primers. Data came from immunoSEQ multiplex PCR; TCRdb stores just in-frame clones and leaves some out. The specimen's table records roughly 90,000 clones. The specimen sequenced was PBMCs. These TCRs come from a man aged 45-65 years in good health and CMV-seropositive.

The chain carries TRBV19 and TRBJ2-2; a possible D gene is TRBD2 (6 bases). The germline V and J ends were trimmed by 10 bases and 8 bases, with 20 bases remaining between them. Germline V lookup: CDR1 LNHDA, CDR2 SQIVND (reference sequence). The CDR3 runs 14 residues. The CDR3 spells CATSGTQAAGELFF. As DNA, the CDR3 is TGTGCCACCTCCGGGACTCAAGCTGCAGGGGAGCTGTTTTTT.

The chain uses TRBV28 and TRBJ1-3; a possible D gene is TRBD1 (6 bases). The CDR3 totals 14 residues. Between the trimmed V and J ends, which lost 5 bases and 0 bases, there was a span of 8 bases. The germline V gene has CDR1 MDHEN and CDR2 SYDVKM. The CDR3 DNA sequence: TGTGCCAGCAGTCGGACAGTCTCTGGAAACACCATATATTTT. The encoded protein is CASSRTVSGNTIYF.

The CDR3 sequence is CASSQHSAVYNEQFF. CDR3 coding DNA: TGTGCCAGCAGCCAACACTCAGCGGTCTACAATGAGCAGTTCTTC. The chain uses TRBV9 and TRBJ2-1; tentative D call: TRBD2 (5 bases). This CDR3 has 15 amino acids. Germline V lookup: CDR1 SGDLS, CDR2 YYNGEE. V shed 4 bases and J shed 3 bases, with 14 bases lying between them.

The V call is TRBV9, the J call TRBJ2-1; 7 nucleotides align to TRBD2. Germline V gives CDR1 SGDLS, CDR2 YYNGEE. The CDR3 spans 14 residues. V was clipped by 0 bases and J by 10 bases; unmatched bases: 7. Written as DNA, the CDR3 is TGTGCCAGCAGCGTAGGGCTAGCGGCGAAGGAGCAGTTCTTC. As protein: CASSVGLAAKEQFF.

The CDR3 loop reads CASSPGTGAQETQYF. CDR3 bases: TGTGCCAGCAGTCCGGGGACAGGGGCCCAAGAGACCCAGTACTTC. The rearrangement links TRBV28 to TRBJ2-5; 10 nucleotides line up with TRBD1. Germline assignment: CDR1 MDHEN and CDR2 SYDVKM. The CDR3 is 15 amino acids. The V segment lost 5 bases and the J segment 1 base; nucleotides outside the gene matches: 4.

The V call is TRBV5-6, the J call TRBJ2-3; TRBD2 matches at 7 bases. The V segment lost 4 bases and the J segment 0 bases; nucleotides outside the gene matches: 2. There are 14 residues in the CDR3. CDR1 SGHDT and CDR2 YYEEEE come from the germline V gene. CDR3 DNA: TGTGCCAGCAGCCGAGCGGGGAGCACAGATACGCAGTATTTT. Translated, it gives CASSRAGSTDTQYF.

The rearrangement joins TRBV6-6 to TRBJ1-2; tentative D call: TRBD1 (5 bases). The CDR3 has 12 amino acids. V was trimmed by 8 bases and J by 6 bases, leaving 13 bases between them. Germline CDR1 is MNHNY and CDR2 is SVGAGI (reference sequence). This CDR3 reads CASFIQEDGYTF. The DNA for the CDR3 is TGTGCCAGCTTCATACAGGAAGATGGCTACACCTTC.

The chain has TRBV5-1 and TRBJ1-1; 8 bases agree with TRBD1. J lost 7 bases, V lost 0 bases, and 5 bases had no gene match. The CDR3 consists of 14 residues. Germline loops: CDR1 SGHRS, CDR2 YFSETQ. CDR3 DNA sequence: TGCGCCAGCAGCTTGGCAGGGGGCAATAGTGAAGCTTTCTTT. Translating gives CASSLAGGNSEAFF.

This chain links TRBV7-9 with TRBJ2-3, with 8 bases fitting TRBD2. Unmatched junction bases numbered 1, after V lost 1 base and J lost 1 base. The CDR3 contains 15 residues. Germline CDR1 SEHNR, CDR2 FQNEAQ (reference sequence). CDR3 protein: CASSLGREGTDTQYF. In DNA, the CDR3 is TGTGCCAGCAGCTTAGGGCGGGAGGGCACAGATACGCAGTATTTT.